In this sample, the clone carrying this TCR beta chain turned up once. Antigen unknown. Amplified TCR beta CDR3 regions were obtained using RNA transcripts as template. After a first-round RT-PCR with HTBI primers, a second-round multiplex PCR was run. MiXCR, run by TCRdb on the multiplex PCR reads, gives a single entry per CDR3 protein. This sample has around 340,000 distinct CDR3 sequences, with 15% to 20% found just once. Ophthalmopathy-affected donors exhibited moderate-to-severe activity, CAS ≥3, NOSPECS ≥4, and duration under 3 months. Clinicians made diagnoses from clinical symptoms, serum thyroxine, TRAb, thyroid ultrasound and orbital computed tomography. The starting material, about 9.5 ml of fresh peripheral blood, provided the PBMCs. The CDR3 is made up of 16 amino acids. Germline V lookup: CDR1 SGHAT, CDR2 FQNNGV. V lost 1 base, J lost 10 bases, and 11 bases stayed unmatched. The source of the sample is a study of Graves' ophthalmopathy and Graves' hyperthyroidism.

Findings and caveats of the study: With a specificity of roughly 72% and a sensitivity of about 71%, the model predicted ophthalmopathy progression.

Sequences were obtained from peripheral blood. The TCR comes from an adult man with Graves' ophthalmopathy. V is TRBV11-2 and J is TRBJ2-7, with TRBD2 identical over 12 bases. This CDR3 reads CASSLVASGRVGQQYF. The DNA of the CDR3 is TGTGCCAGCAGCTTAGTGGCTAGCGGGAGGGTGGGGCAACAGTACTTC.